This T cell receptor (beta chain) originates from a study of sequential checkpoint blockade in melanoma. Study background: After both sequences, patients received maintenance nivolumab.

Germline V lookup: CDR1 SGHTA, CDR2 FQGNSA. The CDR3 is 16 amino acids. V lost 4 bases, J lost 0 bases, and 13 bases lay in between. Treatment defined: randomized to nivolumab then ipilimumab (arm A) or the reverse (arm B). DNA-damaging chemotherapy had not been given to any patient beforehand. Sorted cells were live CD3+CD8+, lacking CD19 and CD56, from PBMCs. Here immunoSEQ multiplex PCR was the method, and the copy in TCRdb shows in-frame clones only, minus some. This sample has about 5,100 clones, with approximately 75% found just once. The receptor was derived from a human patient with melanoma. Some clones in this sample may be carry-over from other donors' samples. Sequencing was performed on CD8+ T cells sorted from blood (inferred from file names), taken from a patient given nivolumab and ipilimumab in sequence. The V gene is TRBV7-2, the J gene TRBJ2-1; D not certain. CDR3 coding DNA: TGTGCCAGCAGCTATGCCCCCGTTAGCTCCTACAATGAGCAGTTCTTC. Translated, it gives CASSYAPVSSYNEQFF.